The sequence of this T cell receptor (beta chain) was determined in a study of naive and memory T cell subsets. The study's findings and limits: Naive repertoires, especially CD8, held a few larger clonotypes, possibly memory cells re-expressing CD45RA.

This clonotype was picked up a small number of times. Its antigen is not known. Four subsets defined by CD45RA and CD27 were sorted after CD3, CD4, CD8 and live/dead staining. Germline lookup yields CDR1 SGHAT and CDR2 FQNNGV. V trimming: 4 bases; J trimming: 1 base; junction bases outside the gene matches: 9. CDR3 length: 17 residues. Both TRBC1 and TRBC2 were covered by a beta constant-region primer of two equimolar oligonucleotides. Four rounds of PCR amplified the ligated cDNA using nested alpha and beta constant-region primers plus SP2. Via MiXCR, TCRdb re-called the UMI-ligation and nested PCR reads, giving one row per CDR3 protein. Here the sample spans over 130,000 distinct CDR3 sequences, under 25% being singletons.

Sequenced: naive CD8+ T cells from blood. The sequence derives from a human donor in good health. This rearrangement joins TRBV11-2 to TRBJ2-5; TRBD2 aligns across 10 bases. CDR3 sequence: CASSSLQREGLQETQYF. In DNA, the CDR3 is TGTGCCAGCAGCTCTCTTCAGCGGGAGGGCCTCCAAGAGACCCAGTACTTC. The whole variable domain, remainder taken from reference TRBV11-2 and TRBJ2-5, is EAGVAQSPRYKIIEKRQSVAFWCNPISGHATLYWYQQILGQGPKLLIQFQNNGVVDDSQLPKDRFSAERLKGVDSTLKIQPAKLEDSAVYLCASSSLQREGLQETQYFGPGTRLLVL.